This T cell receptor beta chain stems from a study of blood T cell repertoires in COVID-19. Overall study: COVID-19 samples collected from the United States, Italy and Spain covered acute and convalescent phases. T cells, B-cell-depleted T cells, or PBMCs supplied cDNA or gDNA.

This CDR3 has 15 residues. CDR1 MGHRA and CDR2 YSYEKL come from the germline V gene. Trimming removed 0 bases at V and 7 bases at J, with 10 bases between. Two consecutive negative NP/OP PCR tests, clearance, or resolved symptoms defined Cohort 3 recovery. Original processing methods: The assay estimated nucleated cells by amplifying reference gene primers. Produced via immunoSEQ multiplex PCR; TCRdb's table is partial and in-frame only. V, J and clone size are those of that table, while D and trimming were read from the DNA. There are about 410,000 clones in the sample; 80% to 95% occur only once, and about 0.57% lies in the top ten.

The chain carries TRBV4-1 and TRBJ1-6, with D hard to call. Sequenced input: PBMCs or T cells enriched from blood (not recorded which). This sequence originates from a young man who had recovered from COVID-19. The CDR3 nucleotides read TGCGCCAGCAGCCAAGATCGTACGGTAAATTCACCCCTCCACTTT. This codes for CASSQDRTVNSPLHF.